Listed below are T cell receptor beta chains from one sample, sequenced in a study of cytomegalovirus exposure and HLA in healthy donors. Assay: immunoSEQ multiplex PCR; the TCRdb copy retains only in-frame clones and omits some. The sample includes roughly 130,000 clones, 73% seen only once; the top ten take approximately 2%. The sequenced sample consisted of PBMCs. Receptor source: a middle-aged woman in good health and CMV-seropositive. Each CDR3 is given with its conserved first and last residue. D genes are given only for firm matches. Clone sizes are given selectively: once, few, many, or a class where the clone is expanded.

D,V,size,J,DNA,CDR3
TRBD1,TRBV5-4,.,TRBJ2-7,TGTGCCAGCGGGGAGGGGACAGGGCTTTACTACGAGCAGTACTTC,CASGEGTGLYYEQYF
TRBD2,TRBV27,.,TRBJ2-7,TGTGCCAGCAGTCCCCCCGGGTTAGCGGGAGCCTACGAGCAGTACTTC,CASSPPGLAGAYEQYF
TRBD2,TRBV7-9,few,TRBJ2-7,TGTGCCAGCAGCGACTCTAGCGGGAGGGGCTACGAGCAGTACTTC,CASSDSSGRGYEQYF
.,TRBV2,.,TRBJ1-2,TGTGCCAGCAGTGAAAGTAGAGGCAGAGTCTATGGCTACACCTTC,CASSESRGRVYGYTF
TRBD1,TRBV19,.,TRBJ2-7,TGTGCCAGCAGACAGGGGGCCGTCGACGAGCAGTACTTC,CASRQGAVDEQYF
.,TRBV28,.,TRBJ1-1,TGTGCCAGCACCGCGGGGGGTATAACGAAGGACACTGAAGCTTTCTTT,CASTAGGITKDTEAFF
.,TRBV2,.,TRBJ1-2,TGTGCCAGCAAGAGGATGGACTATGGCTACACCTTC,CASKRMDYGYTF
TRBD1,TRBV15,.,TRBJ2-3,TGTGCCACCAGCAGAGAGAGACCGGGACAGCCTCGGTCGACGCAGTATTTT,CATSRERPGQPRSTQYF
.,TRBV6-5,.,TRBJ1-2,TGTGCCAGCAGTGATACAGGGCACTATGGCTACACCTTC,CASSDTGHYGYTF
.,TRBV28,.,TRBJ1-6,TGTGCCAGCCGCCGGGGTGGCACCAATAATTCACCCCTCCACTTT,CASRRGGTNNSPLHF
.,TRBV27,.,TRBJ1-2,TGTGCCAGCAGTCCCCATATCTCCGACAGCCCCTATGGCTACACCTTC,CASSPHISDSPYGYTF
.,TRBV5-5,.,TRBJ1-1,TGTGCCAGCAGCTGGACGGACAGCTTGAACACTGAAGCTTTCTTT,CASSWTDSLNTEAFF
.,TRBV28,few,TRBJ1-3,TGTGCCAGCAGTTTACTTTACGGGGGACCTGGAAACACCATATATTTT,CASSLLYGGPGNTIYF
TRBD2,TRBV5-4,few,TRBJ2-7,TGTGCCAGCAGCTTGGGGGGGACTAGCGGGGGCTCCTACGAGCAGTACTTC,CASSLGGTSGGSYEQYF
.,TRBV11-3,.,TRBJ2-2,TGTGCCAGCAGCCCCGACACCGGGGAGCTGTTTTTT,CASSPDTGELFF
TRBD2,TRBV6-1,few,TRBJ2-3,TGTGCCAGCAGTGAAATTGGGAATCTTGCGGGGGGGAAACTAGATACGCAGTATTTT,CASSEIGNLAGGKLDTQYF
TRBD1,TRBV12-5,.,TRBJ1-1,TGTGCTAGTGGTGATTCTCGGCCAGGGGGAGTATGCTCGGCTTTCTTT,CASGDSRPGGVCSAFF
.,TRBV7-9,.,TRBJ2-7,TGTTCCAGCAGCTTAGCCTACTACGAGCAGTACTTC,CSSSLAYYEQYF
TRBD2,TRBV2,.,TRBJ2-5,TGTGCCAGCAGTGAAATCGGACTAGCCGTCGAGACCCAGTACTTC,CASSEIGLAVETQYF
.,TRBV14,.,TRBJ1-2,TGTGCCAGCAGCCCTGAGGGTGGCGGCAGGCGTGATGGCTACACCTTC,CASSPEGGGRRDGYTF
.,TRBV9,.,TRBJ1-1,TGTGCCAGCACCACGGGAGCGAACACTGAAGCTTTCTTT,CASTTGANTEAFF
TRBD1,TRBV4-1,.,TRBJ1-1,TGCGCCAGCAGCCCTGGACAGGGGGCGAACACTGAAGCTTTCTTT,CASSPGQGANTEAFF
TRBD1,TRBV19,.,TRBJ1-2,TGTGCCAGTAGTACCCTAACCGGGGACAGGGATGGCTACACCTTC,CASSTLTGDRDGYTF
TRBD1,TRBV11-3,few,TRBJ1-1,TGTGCCAGCAGCTTGGGGACAGGGATTAATACTGAAGCTTTCTTT,CASSLGTGINTEAFF
TRBD2,TRBV5-6,.,TRBJ2-2,TGTGCCAGCAGTAGCGGGGCCACCGCGAACACCGGGGAGCTGTTTTTT,CASSSGATANTGELFF
TRBD1,TRBV7-2,.,TRBJ2-7,TGTGCCAGCAGGCGACGTTGGGGACAGGCAACCTACGAGCAGTACTTC,CASRRRWGQATYEQYF
TRBD2,TRBV12-5,.,TRBJ2-7,TGTGCTAGTGGTTTCTCCGTTTTAAGCGGGAGGGCCCCTGAGCAGTACTTC,CASGFSVLSGRAPEQYF